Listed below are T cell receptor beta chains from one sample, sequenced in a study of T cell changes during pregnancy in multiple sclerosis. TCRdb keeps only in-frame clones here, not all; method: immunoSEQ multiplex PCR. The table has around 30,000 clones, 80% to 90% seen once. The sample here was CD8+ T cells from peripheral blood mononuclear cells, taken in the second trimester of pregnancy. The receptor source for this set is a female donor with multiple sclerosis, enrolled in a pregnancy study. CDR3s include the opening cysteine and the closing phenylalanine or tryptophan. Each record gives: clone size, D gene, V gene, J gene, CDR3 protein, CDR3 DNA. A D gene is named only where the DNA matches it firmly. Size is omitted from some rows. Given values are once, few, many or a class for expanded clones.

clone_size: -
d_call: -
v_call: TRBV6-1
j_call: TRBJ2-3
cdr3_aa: CASSEVLADSTDTQYF
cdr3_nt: TGTGCCAGCAGTGAAGTCCTAGCCGACAGCACAGATACGCAGTATTTT

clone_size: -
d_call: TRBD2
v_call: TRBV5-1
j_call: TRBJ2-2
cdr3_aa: CASSLVTHRASGRDATGELFF
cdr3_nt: TGCGCCAGCAGCTTGGTAACCCACCGGGCGAGCGGGAGGGATGCCACCGGGGAGCTGTTTTTT

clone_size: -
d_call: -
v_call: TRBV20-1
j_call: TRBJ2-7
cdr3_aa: CSIVSHEQYF
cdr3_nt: TGCAGTATAGTATCCCACGAGCAGTACTTC

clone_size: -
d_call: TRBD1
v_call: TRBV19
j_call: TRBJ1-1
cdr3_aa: CASSKDRVGYNTEAFF
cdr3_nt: TGTGCCAGTTCTAAGGACAGGGTGGGATATAACACTGAAGCTTTCTTT

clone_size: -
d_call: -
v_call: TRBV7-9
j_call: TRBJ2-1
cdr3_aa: CASTSLGEQDNEQFF
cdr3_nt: TGTGCCAGCACCAGTTTAGGGGAACAGGACAATGAGCAGTTCTTC

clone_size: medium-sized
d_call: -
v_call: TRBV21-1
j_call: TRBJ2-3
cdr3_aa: CASSKPFRDRDGGADTQYF
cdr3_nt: TGTGCCAGCAGCAAACCCTTCCGGGACAGGGATGGTGGTGCAGATACGCAGTATTTT

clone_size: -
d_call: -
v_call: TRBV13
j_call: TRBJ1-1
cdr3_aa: CASSLGRRTEAFF
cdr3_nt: TGTGCCAGCAGCTTAGGGCGGCGGACTGAAGCTTTCTTT

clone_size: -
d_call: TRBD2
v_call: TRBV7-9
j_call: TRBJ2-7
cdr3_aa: CASSKSGEREQYF
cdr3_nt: TGTGCCAGCAGCAAGAGCGGGGAGAGGGAGCAGTACTTC

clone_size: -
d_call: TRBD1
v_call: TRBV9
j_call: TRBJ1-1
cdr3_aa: CASSEDVGGMDTEAFF
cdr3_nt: TGTGCCAGCAGCGAGGACGTAGGGGGCATGGACACTGAAGCTTTCTTT

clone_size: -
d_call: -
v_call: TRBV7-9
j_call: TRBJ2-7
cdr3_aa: CASSYPGSYEQYF
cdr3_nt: TGTGCCAGCAGCTACCCGGGCTCCTACGAGCAGTACTTC

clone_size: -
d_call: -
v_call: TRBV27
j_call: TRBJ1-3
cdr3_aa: CASSLNGGSGNTIYF
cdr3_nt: TGTGCCAGCAGTTTAAACGGGGGATCTGGAAACACCATATATTTT

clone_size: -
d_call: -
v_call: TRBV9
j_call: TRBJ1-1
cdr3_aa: CASSDPTNLGGTEAFF
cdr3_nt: TGTGCCAGCAGCGACCCTACCAACCTAGGGGGAACTGAAGCTTTCTTT

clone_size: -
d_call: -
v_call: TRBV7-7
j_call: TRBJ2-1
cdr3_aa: CASSARRDSETGNEQFF
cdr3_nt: TGTGCCAGCAGCGCTCGCCGGGACTCAGAAACGGGGAATGAGCAGTTCTTC

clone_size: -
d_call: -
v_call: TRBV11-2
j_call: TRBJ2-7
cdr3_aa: CASSLGPGYPYEQYF
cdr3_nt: TGTGCCAGCAGCTTAGGTCCGGGGTATCCCTACGAGCAGTACTTC

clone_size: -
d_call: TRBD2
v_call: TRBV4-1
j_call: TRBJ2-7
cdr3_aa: CASSQEGSGVLYEQYF
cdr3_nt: TGCGCCAGCAGCCAAGAAGGTAGCGGGGTGCTCTACGAGCAGTACTTC

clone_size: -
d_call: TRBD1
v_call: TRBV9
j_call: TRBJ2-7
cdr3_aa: CASSMEVTGTGEEDEQYF
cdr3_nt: TGTGCCAGCAGCATGGAGGTAACCGGGACAGGGGAAGAGGACGAGCAGTACTTC

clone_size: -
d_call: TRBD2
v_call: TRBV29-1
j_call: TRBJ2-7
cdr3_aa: CSVAGELAGVSYEQYF
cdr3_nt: TGCAGCGTTGCTGGCGAACTAGCGGGAGTGAGCTACGAGCAGTACTTC